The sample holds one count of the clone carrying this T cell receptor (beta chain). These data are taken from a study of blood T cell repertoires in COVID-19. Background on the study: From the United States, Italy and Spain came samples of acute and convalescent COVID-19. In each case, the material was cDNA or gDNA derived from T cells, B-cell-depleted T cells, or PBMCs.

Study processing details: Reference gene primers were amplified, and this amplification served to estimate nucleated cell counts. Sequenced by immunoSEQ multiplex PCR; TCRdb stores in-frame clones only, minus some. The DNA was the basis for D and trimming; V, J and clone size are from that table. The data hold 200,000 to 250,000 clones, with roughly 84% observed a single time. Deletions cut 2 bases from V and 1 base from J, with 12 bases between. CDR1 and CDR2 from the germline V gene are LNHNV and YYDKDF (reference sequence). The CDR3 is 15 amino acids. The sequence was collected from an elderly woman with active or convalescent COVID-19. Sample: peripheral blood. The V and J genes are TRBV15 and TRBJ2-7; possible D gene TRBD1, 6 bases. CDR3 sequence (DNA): TGTGCCACCAGCAGACGGGCAGGACAGTCCTACGAGCAGTACTTC. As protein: CATSRRAGQSYEQYF.